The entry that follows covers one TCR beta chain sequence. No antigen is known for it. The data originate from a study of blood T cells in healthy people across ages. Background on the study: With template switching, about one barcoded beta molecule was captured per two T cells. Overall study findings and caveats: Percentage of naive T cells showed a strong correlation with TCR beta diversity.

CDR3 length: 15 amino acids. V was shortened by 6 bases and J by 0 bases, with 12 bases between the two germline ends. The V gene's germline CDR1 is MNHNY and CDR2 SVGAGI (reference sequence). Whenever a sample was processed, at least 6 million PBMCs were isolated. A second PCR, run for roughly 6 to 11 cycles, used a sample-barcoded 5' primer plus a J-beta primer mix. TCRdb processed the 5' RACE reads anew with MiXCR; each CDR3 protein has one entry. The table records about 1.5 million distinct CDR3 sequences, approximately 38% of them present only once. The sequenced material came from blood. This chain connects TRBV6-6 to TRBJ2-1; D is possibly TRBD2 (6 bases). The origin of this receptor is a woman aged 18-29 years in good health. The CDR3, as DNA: TGTGCCAGCAGGTCCCTCGGGAGCTCCTACAATGAGCAGTTCTTC. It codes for CASRSLGSSYNEQFF.